The 11 T cell receptor beta chains below come from one sample, sequenced in a study of shared clonotypes between healthy human individuals. Using immunoSEQ multiplex PCR, the repertoire was profiled, and TCRdb retains in-frame clones only, with some absent. Of about 2 million clones detected, 85% to 95% appear once; the ten largest clones hold roughly 0.13%. Sequenced: naive CD4+ T cells sorted from blood. As for subset: CD45RA+ positively selected. These receptors came from a man younger than 35 in good health.

The V gene is TRBV29-1, the J gene TRBJ1-1; 9 nucleotides line up with TRBD1. Germline CDR1 and CDR2: SQVTM and ANQGSEA. V trimming: 7 bases; J trimming: 2 bases; junction bases outside the gene matches: 8. This CDR3 spans 14 amino acids. In DNA form, the CDR3 reads TGCAGCGGCACCGGGACAGGGCTAAACACTGAAGCTTTCTTT. Translating gives CSGTGTGLNTEAFF.

The count of this clone is one. The chain uses TRBV5-6 and TRBJ2-7, with 8 bases that match TRBD2. The germline gives CDR1 SGHDT, CDR2 YYEEEE. There are 11 residues in the CDR3. CDR3 bases: TGTGGGCGGGAGGAGGGTTACGAGCAGTACTTC. Translating gives CGREEGYEQYF.

This sequence joins TRBV5-1 and TRBJ2-2; D is unresolved. This CDR3 region has 14 residues. Looked up from germline, CDR1 is SGHRS and CDR2 is YFSETQ. V was cut by 0 bases and J by 4 bases, with 7 bases left in between. CDR3 DNA: TGCGCCAGCAGCTTGGCCAGAGCCACCGGGGAGCTGTTTTTT. It translates to CASSLARATGELFF.

The V gene is TRBV13, the J gene TRBJ2-2; 7 bases are a match to TRBD2. Germline CDR1 and CDR2: PRHDT and FYEKMQ (reference sequence). The V gene end was trimmed by 2 bases and the J gene end by 0 bases; junction bases not matched to a gene: 3. The CDR3 has 16 residues. The CDR3, as DNA: TGTGCCAGCAGCTTACTGGCGGGAGCGAACACCGGGGAGCTGTTTTTT. Translating it yields CASSLLAGANTGELFF.

In its sample, this clone was seen once. Other DNA sequences within the sample encode an identical CDR3. The CDR3 protein is CASSASSYEQYF. The CDR3, as DNA: TGCGCCAGCAGTGCTTCCAGCTACGAGCAGTACTTC. The V and J genes are TRBV10-1 and TRBJ2-7; no definite D call. From germline, CDR1 is WNHNN and CDR2 SYGVQD (reference sequence). The CDR3 totals 12 residues. Trimming stripped 4 bases from V and 3 bases from J, with 7 bases between.

The chain is built from TRBV12-5 and TRBJ2-7, with a tentative D call TRBD2 (7 bases). This CDR3 is built from 15 residues. Trimming pared 4 bases from V and 2 bases from J, leaving 15 bases between. CDR1 and CDR2 from the germline V gene are LGHNT and FRNRAP. In nucleotides, the CDR3 is TGTGCTAGTGGTTGGACCAGGGGAGGGGCCTACGAGCAGTACTTC. It encodes CASGWTRGGAYEQYF.

V and J are TRBV2 and TRBJ1-3; D gene uncertain. Looked up from germline, CDR1 is SNHLY and CDR2 is FYNNEI. With 0 bases removed from V and 3 bases from J, the gap between germline ends came to 6 bases. The CDR3 consists of 14 residues. Here the CDR3 DNA reads TGTGCCAGCAGTGAAGCGATCCTTGGAAACACCATATATTTT. Translated, it gives CASSEAILGNTIYF.

CDR3 amino acids: CASSPRGLGQPIYGYTF. The CDR3 bases are TGTGCCAGCAGCCCGAGGGGGTTGGGACAGCCCATCTATGGCTACACCTTC. The chain is built from TRBV7-9 and TRBJ1-2; 7 bases line up with TRBD1. The CDR3 loop spans 17 amino acids. Per the germline V gene, CDR1 is SEHNR and CDR2 is FQNEAQ (reference sequence). V was pared by 5 bases and J by 4 bases, with 16 bases of the junction left unmatched.

The count of this clone is one. The rearrangement uses TRBV7-9 and TRBJ2-3, with TRBD2 identical over 13 bases. CDR3 size: 13 residues. Trimming cost V 8 bases and J 4 bases; bases outside gene matches: 0. The germline CDR1 and CDR2 sequences are SEHNR and FQNEAQ (reference sequence). The CDR3 DNA sequence: TGTGCCAGCGGACTAGCGGGAGCAGATACGCAGTATTTT. This encodes CASGLAGADTQYF.

This chain joins TRBV6-6 and TRBJ2-2; TRBD1 is a possible D gene (6 bases). This CDR3 comprises 15 residues. The V end was cut by 2 bases, the J end by 2 bases, with 9 bases between. CDR1 and CDR2 (germline): MNHNY, SVGAGI (reference sequence). The CDR3 DNA follows: TGTGCCAGCAGTTACGGGACAATAAACACCGGGGAGCTGTTTTTT. It encodes CASSYGTINTGELFF.

V is TRBV23-1 and J is TRBJ2-1; 10 bases are shared with TRBD2. TRBV23-1 is given ORF status, its function remaining uncertain. The V segment lost 6 bases and the J segment 0 bases; nucleotides outside the gene matches: 11. This CDR3 comprises 18 residues. CDR3 coding DNA: TGCGCCAGCAGAATTAGACTAGCGGGCGCTAGCTCCTACAATGAGCAGTTCTTC. The encoded protein is CASRIRLAGASSYNEQFF.